Sequencing of this T cell receptor (beta chain) was carried out in a study of OX40 agonist ivuxolimab in advanced cancers. About the study: Dose-escalation cases comprised hepatocellular carcinoma, melanoma, renal cell or head and neck cancer.

Libraries were prepared by immunoSEQ multiplex PCR; TCRdb keeps only in-frame clonotypes and omits some of them. This sample has some 55,000 clones; roughly three quarters occur once, and the top ten carry 2% to 3%. The material sequenced was CD4+ or CD8+ T cells sorted from blood, taken in a trial of the OX40 agonist ivuxolimab. The sequence was collected from an adult with an advanced solid tumor such as melanoma, head and neck, liver or kidney cancer.

The chain's CDR3 is CASSIGRAGRAEAFF. In nucleotides, the CDR3 is TGTGCCAGTAGTATTGGGAGGGCAGGGAGGGCTGAAGCTTTCTTT. This sequence joins TRBV19 and TRBJ1-1, with a possible D match to TRBD1 (5 bases). This CDR3 contains 15 residues. Germline values: CDR1 LNHDA, CDR2 SQIVND (reference sequence). Trimming removed 3 bases at V and 6 bases at J, with 17 bases between.